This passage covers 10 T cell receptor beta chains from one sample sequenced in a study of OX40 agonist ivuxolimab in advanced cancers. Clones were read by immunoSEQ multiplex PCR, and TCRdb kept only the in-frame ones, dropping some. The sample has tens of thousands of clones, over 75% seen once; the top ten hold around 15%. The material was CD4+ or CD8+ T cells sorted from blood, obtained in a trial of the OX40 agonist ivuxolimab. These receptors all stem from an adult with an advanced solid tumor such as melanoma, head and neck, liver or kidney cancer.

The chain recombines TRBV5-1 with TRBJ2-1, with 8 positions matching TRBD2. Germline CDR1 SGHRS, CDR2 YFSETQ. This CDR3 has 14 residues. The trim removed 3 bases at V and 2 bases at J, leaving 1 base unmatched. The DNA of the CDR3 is TGCGCCAGCAGCTCAGCGGGGGCCTACAATGAGCAGTTCTTC. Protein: CASSSAGAYNEQFF.

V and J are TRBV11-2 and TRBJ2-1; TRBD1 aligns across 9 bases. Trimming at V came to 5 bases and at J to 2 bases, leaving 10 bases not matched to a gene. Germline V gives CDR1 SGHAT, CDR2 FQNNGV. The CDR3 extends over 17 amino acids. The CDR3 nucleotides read TGTGCCAGCAGCCCATACTCCGGGACAGGGACCTACAATGAGCAGTTCTTC. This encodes CASSPYSGTGTYNEQFF.

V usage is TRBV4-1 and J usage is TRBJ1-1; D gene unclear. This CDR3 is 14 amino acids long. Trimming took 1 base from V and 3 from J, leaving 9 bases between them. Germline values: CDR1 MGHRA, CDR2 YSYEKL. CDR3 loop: CASSQGTEYTEAFF. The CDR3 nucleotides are TGCGCCAGCAGCCAAGGAACAGAGTACACTGAAGCTTTCTTT.

Written as DNA, the CDR3 is TGTGCCAGCAGCCATGGGGACAGGTTCTATAATTCACCCCTCCACTTT. Residues: CASSHGDRFYNSPLHF. J is TRBJ1-6 and V is TRBV14, with TRBD1 matching over 8 bases. After removal of 3 bases from V and 3 bases from J, the junction contained 4 bases not matched to a gene. The CDR3 has 16 residues. Per germline, CDR1 SGHDN and CDR2 FVKESK.

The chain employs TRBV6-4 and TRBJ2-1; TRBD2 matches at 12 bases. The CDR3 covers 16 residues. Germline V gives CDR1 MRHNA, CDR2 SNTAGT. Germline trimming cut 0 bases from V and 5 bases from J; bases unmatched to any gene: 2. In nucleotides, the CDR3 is TGTGCCAGCAGTGACTCAACTAGCGGGGGGCACAATGAGCAGTTCTTC. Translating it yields CASSDSTSGGHNEQFF.

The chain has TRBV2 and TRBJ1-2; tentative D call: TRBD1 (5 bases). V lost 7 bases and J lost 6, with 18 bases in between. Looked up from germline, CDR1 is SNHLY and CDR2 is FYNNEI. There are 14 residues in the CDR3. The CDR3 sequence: CASTPQAGNDGYTF. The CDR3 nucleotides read TGTGCCAGCACCCCCCAGGCAGGGAACGATGGCTACACCTTC. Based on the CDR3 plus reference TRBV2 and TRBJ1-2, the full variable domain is EPEVTQTPSHQVTQMGQEVILRCVPISNHLYFYWYRQILGQKVEFLVSFYNNEISEKSEIFDDQFSVERPDGSNFTLKIRSTKLEDSAMYFCASTPQAGNDGYTFGSGTRLTVV.

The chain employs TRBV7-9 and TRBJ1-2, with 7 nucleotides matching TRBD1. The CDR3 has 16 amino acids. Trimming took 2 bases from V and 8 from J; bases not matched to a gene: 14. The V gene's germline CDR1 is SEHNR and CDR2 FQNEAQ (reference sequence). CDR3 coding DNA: TGTGCCAGCAGCTTATTAGTAGACAGGGCCGAACCGGGCTACACCTTC. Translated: CASSLLVDRAEPGYTF.

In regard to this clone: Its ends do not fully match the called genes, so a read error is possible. In DNA form, the CDR3 reads TGTGCCAGCAGCTTTAGGGATCCCCTCTTT. The encoded protein is CASSFRDPLF. The chain links TRBV7-2 to TRBJ1-1; D unclear. This CDR3 comprises 10 residues. Germline V gene sequence: CDR1 SGHTA, CDR2 FQGNSA.

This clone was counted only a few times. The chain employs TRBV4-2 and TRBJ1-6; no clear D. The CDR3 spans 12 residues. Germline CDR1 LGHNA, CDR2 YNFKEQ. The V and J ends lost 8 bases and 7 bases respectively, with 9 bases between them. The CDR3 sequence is CASQVENSPLHF. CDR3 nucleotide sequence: TGTGCCAGCCAGGTAGAGAATTCACCCCTCCACTTT.

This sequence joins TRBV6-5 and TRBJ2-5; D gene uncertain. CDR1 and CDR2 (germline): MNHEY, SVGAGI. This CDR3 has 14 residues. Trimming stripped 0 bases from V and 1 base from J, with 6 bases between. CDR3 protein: CASSYSTAQETQYF. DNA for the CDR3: TGTGCCAGCAGTTACTCGACGGCCCAAGAGACCCAGTACTTC.